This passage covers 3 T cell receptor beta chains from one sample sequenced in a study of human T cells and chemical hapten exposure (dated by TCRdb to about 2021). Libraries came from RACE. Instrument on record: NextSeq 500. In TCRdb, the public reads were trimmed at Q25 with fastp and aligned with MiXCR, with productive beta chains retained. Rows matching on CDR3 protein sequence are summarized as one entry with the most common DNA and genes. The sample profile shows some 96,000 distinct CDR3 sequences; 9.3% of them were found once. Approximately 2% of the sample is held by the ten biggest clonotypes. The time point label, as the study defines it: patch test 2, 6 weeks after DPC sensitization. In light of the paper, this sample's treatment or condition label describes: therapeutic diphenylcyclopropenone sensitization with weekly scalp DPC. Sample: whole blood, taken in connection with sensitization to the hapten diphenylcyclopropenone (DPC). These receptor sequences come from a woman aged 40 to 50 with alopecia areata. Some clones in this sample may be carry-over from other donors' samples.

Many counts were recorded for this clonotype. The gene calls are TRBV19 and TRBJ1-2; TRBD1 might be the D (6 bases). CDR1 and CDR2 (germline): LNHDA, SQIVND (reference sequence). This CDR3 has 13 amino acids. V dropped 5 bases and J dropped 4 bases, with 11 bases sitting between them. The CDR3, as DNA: TGTGCCAGTAGTCCACAGGGTTTCTATGGCTACACCTTC. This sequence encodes CASSPQGFYGYTF.

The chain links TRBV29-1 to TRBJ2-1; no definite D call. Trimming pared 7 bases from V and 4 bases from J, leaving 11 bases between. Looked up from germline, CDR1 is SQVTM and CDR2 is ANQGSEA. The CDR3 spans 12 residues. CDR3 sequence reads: CSASGVYNEQFF. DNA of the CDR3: TGCAGCGCTTCTGGGGTTTACAATGAGCAGTTCTTC.

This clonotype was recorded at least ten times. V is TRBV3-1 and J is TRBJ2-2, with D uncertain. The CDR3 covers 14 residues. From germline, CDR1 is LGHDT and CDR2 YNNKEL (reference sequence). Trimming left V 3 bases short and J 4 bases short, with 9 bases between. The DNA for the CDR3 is TGTGCCAGCAGCCATAATGACATCACCGGGGAGCTGTTTTTT. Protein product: CASSHNDITGELFF.